Here is one T cell receptor (beta chain) with its context. What antigen it recognizes has not been identified. No per-base quality is available; no much larger clone lies one base away. The source of the sample is a study of cytomegalovirus exposure and HLA in healthy donors (dated by TCRdb to about 2017). Concerning the study at large: In an earlier analysis of under 600 of the donors, around 290 Gb of sequence data and approximately 120 million unique TCR beta sequences from about 190 million T cells were reported. A later analysis re-analyzed previously published TCR beta repertoires from 666 donors and added high-resolution HLA genotyping to study TCR occurrence patterns. The T cell repertoires of some 670 subjects were profiled by immunosequencing and related to cytomegalovirus serostatus. Among the approximately 420 genotyped donors, approximately 77% belonged to the genetic ancestry cluster associated with self-reported Caucasian donors. A separate validation cohort of 100 to 150 different subjects was used in addition to the approximately 610-subject first cohort. The study was designed to test whether signatures of past pathogen exposure could be identified by cataloging public T cell receptors. In the later analysis, no new phenotypic data were used to find candidate immune exposures; instead, reliance was placed on TCR beta sequences and their occurrence across donors. To predict cytomegalovirus infection status, the study combined high-throughput TCR immunosequencing, statistical association of individual TCRs with disease status, and machine learning. About 280 gigabases of sequencing data and around 90 million unique TCR sequences made up an early release that covered several hundred HLA-typed donors. Genome-wide SNP genotypes for about 60% of the 666 donors were used in a later genetic analysis, which treated that subset as a discovery cohort. Every discovery cohort repertoire had been produced on one sequencing platform. An earlier analysis of several hundred of the donors used high-throughput TCR beta sequencing to judge whether each TCR beta V gene segment behaved as functional or pseudogenic. Alongside the repertoire data, information on donor age, sex, ethnicity and CMV serostatus was compiled. The number of donors typed differed by locus, with 629-630 for A, B, C, DRB1 and DQB1, 522 for DQA1, under 610 for DPA1, and around 450 for DPB1. About five DR-DQ haplotypes were treated as single units for association and clustering because of strong linkage in the cohort. HLA typing covered class I and class II loci at four-digit resolution. Across 300 to 500 genotyped donors of the cohort, an average of about 240,000 unique TCR beta nucleotide sequences per donor were sequenced, and roughly 20% of those sequences were non-productive. What the study reported, not specific to this receptor: The classifier was reported to diagnose cytomegalovirus status with high specificity and sensitivity in both the original cohort and the validation cohort. In a later analysis, several top co-occurrence clusters were reported to appear linked to parvovirus B19, influenza, CMV and Epstein-Barr virus. In a later analysis, the rate of TCR association differed among HLA loci, with DRB1 alleles having the most associated TCRs and HLA-C alleles having the fewest. According to a later genetic analysis, donors in an Asian-associated ancestry cluster had fewer N-insertions in productive TCRs than the approximately 700-donor mean. Linkage disequilibrium might explain the correlated functional status among segregating V segments, but an unknown experimental factor could not be excluded. In a later analysis, 16,951 TCR beta sequences were associated with specific HLA alleles at a false discovery rate of 0.05. Because HLA typing was unavailable for some donors at each locus, only the typed subset was used in association tests. A further reported finding was that TCR beta sequences accurately predicted the HLA-A and HLA-B alleles for most subjects in the first cohort. For the cohort, immune exposure information was limited to CMV serostatus. The study gave a list of 150 to 200 TCR beta chains associated with cytomegalovirus. It was suggested by the authors that the approach could potentially be generalized to other disease states and immunological phenotypes. The earlier analysis of approximately 590 of the donors excluded 15 to 20 rarely observed V segments, including chromosome 9 orphons, because counts were too low. Only TCR beta chains were sequenced in this cohort, and the absence of alpha or paired-chain data limited detectable features. In vitro tests confirmed that a few of the cytomegalovirus-associated TCR beta chains recognize cytomegalovirus antigens. A later genetic analysis associated a missense DCLRE1C variant with V-gene and J-gene trimming of TCR beta chains, and an independent cohort replicated the association. In an earlier analysis of 450 to 750 of the donors, most TCR beta V segments appeared in productive rearrangements about 87% or about 30% of the time, broadly matching IMGT annotations. A later analysis found that most CMV-associated TCR beta chains appeared HLA-restricted, with HLA associations seemingly driven largely by CMV exposure. In a later analysis, HLA-associated TCR beta chains were found to be more clonally expanded and to have lower generation probabilities than equally common non-associated chains. Assigning TCR associations to individual alleles was difficult when HLA alleles, especially DR and DQ, strongly co-occurred. A cluster of highly shared sequence variants was judged likely to be a technical artifact of the sequencing pipeline. Some IMGT-functional V segments, including TRBV6-2 and TRBV6-3, could not be distinguished by the 87-base-pair reads and were therefore excluded. Most TCR sequences were seen in very few donors, while some public TCRs were found in many individuals. Presence/absence analyses assumed roughly uniform sequencing depth across donors, an assumption that may not hold.

Libraries came from the immunoSEQ multiplex PCR assay. For the multiplex PCR, a mixture combining 60 forward primers for TCR Vbeta segments and 13 reverse primers for TCR Jbeta segments was used. A multiplex PCR assay on genomic DNA amplified the CDR3 region of rearranged TCR beta genes. On the Illumina HiSeq System, the amplified TCR beta libraries were sequenced as 87-base-pair reads. The authors' analysis ran thus. In a later analysis, tens of millions of unique TCR beta chains were counted across the roughly 700 repertoires, and some 10 million of these chains were shared by at least two donors. A nearest-neighbor algorithm error-corrected the raw reads and collapsed the reads into unique sequences, merging closely related sequences to remove PCR and sequencing errors. To assign V, D and J gene segments, CDR3 sequences were aligned to IMGT reference sequences. For a sequence to be retained, a match of at least six nucleotides was required to both a V gene segment and a J gene segment. Rearrangements were called productive when the CDR3 lacked stop codons and stayed in frame with V and J; all others were non-productive. Following IMGT convention, CDR3 was defined as the stretch from the second conserved V-encoded cysteine up to the conserved J-encoded phenylalanine. Sequences without an unambiguous match to a single V gene segment were excluded from the earlier analysis of almost 600 of the donors. An earlier analysis of just under 600 of the donors called V segments functional above 56.7% productive rearrangements and segregating when the between-donor standard deviation exceeded 5%. A statistical classification framework was built for diagnosing cytomegalovirus status from the catalog of TCR beta chain sequences. In a later analysis, V and J genes were assigned by comparing TCR nucleotide sequences against IMGT/GENE-DB human TR gene sequences. Using the TCRdist pipeline, a later analysis assigned CDR3 sequences along with most-parsimonious VDJ recombination scenarios. In a later analysis, each TCR beta chain was defined by its CDR3 amino acid sequence together with its V-gene family, and reads without a unique V-gene family were excluded. In a later analysis, 550 to 650 highly shared, low-generation-probability nucleotide sequences were removed to address suspected cross-contamination and a sequencing artifact. For each public chain, a later analysis derived a clonal expansion index from normalized ranks of inferred template counts within each repertoire. In a later analysis, generation probabilities were computed with a VDJ recombination model fitted to out-of-frame rearrangements, and the resulting probabilities were checked against IGoR. Hypergeometric tests were used in a later analysis to score TCR-TCR, TCR-HLA and TCR-CMV co-occurrence, with a repertoire-size bias correction applied to the TCR pairs. A later analysis estimated false discovery rates by permuting HLA or CMV assignments 20 times. In a later analysis, co-occurring TCRs were grouped using DBSCAN, and TCRdist sequence similarity was added for clustering within HLA-allele-positive subsets. For co-occurrence clustering, repertoires with fewer than 30,000 or more than 120,000 public chains were excluded, along with four or five repertoires with anomalous nucleotide sharing. The table was pulled from immuneACCESS by TCRdb, which kept in-frame rearrangements only. Such tables lose some clones; where checked, under half of the loss comes from unresolved V genes, and the rest has no known cause. Clone size and the V and J calls come from that table; the DNA yielded D and trimming. The sample table shows approximately 100,000 clones, and approximately 72% are seen once. The ten largest clones capture roughly 9.7% of the sample.

The CDR3 starts with the cysteine, ends with the phenylalanine, and has 12 residues. The read is trimmed to its CDR3 DNA, 36 bases read in frame from base 1. The germline V gene provides CDR1 SGHRS and CDR2 YFSETQ. V is shortened by 8 bases, J by 3 bases, and the region joining them spans 11 bases. In total, 666 healthy bone marrow donors made up the cohort. At the time of sampling, every cohort member was nominally healthy, though immune exposures that went unrecorded were likely present. The donor tested CMV seropositive, placing the donor among the 250 to 350 seropositive members of the cohort. A peripheral blood sample was provided by each donor, and peripheral blood mononuclear cells were used for TCR beta sequencing. The Qiagen DNeasy Blood Extraction Kit was used to extract genomic DNA from the blood cell samples.

Material for sequencing was PBMCs. The TCR was taken from a man in his late teens or twenties in good health and CMV-seropositive. The sequence links TRBV5-1 to TRBJ1-1; TRBD1 is perhaps the D gene, given 6 matching bases. The nucleotide sequence reads as follows: TGCGCCAGTACAGGGCAAGACACTGAAGCTTTCTTT. Translated, it reads CASTGQDTEAFF.